A single sample gave rise to the 19 T cell receptor beta chains below, sequenced in a study of neurological immune-mediated disorders. Time point of the sample: longitudinal time-point 2. TCRdb analysed the 5' RACE reads with MiXCR anew, one entry per CDR3 protein. The sample has some 50,000 distinct CDR3 sequences, around 14% seen once. What was sequenced was PBMCs. These receptors were obtained from a male donor with HTLV-1-associated myelopathy (HAM/TSP).

The CDR3 DNA reads TGTGCCTGGAGTGTAGGGGGTGACTATAATTCACCCCTCCACTTT. Translating gives CAWSVGGDYNSPLHF. The J gene is TRBJ1-6, the V gene TRBV30; maybe TRBD1 (6 bases). Per germline, CDR1 GTSNPN and CDR2 SVGIG (reference sequence). The CDR3 consists of 15 residues. V was cut by 0 bases and J by 3 bases, with 9 bases left in between.

This clonotype was observed at least ten times. This sequence joins TRBV7-2 and TRBJ2-3, with D unclear. CDR1 is SGHTA, CDR2 FQGNSA, per germline. V lost 5 bases and J 1 base, leaving 7 bases between the germline ends. This CDR3 contains 13 residues. In nucleotides, the CDR3 is TGTGCCAGCAGCGGGAAAGGCACAGATACGCAGTATTTT. Its translation: CASSGKGTDTQYF.

V and J are TRBV5-1 and TRBJ2-5; D remains ambiguous. The germline V gene has CDR1 SGHRS and CDR2 YFSETQ. The CDR3 is 13 amino acids. V was trimmed by 2 bases and J by 11 bases, leaving 16 bases between them. CDR3 sequence (DNA): TGCGCCAGCAGCTTTAGCAACAAAGTGACTCAGTACTTC. Translating gives CASSFSNKVTQYF.

V is TRBV6-5 and J is TRBJ2-7; no reliable D call. The CDR3 has 11 residues. The V gene's germline CDR1 is MNHEY and CDR2 SVGAGI. Trimming cost V 6 bases and J 4 bases, with 7 bases left between them. For the CDR3, the DNA is TGTGCCAGCAGCTCCCAGTACGAGCAGTACTTC. Translation gives CASSSQYEQYF.

This clonotype was seen repeatedly, ten times or more. The chain has TRBV4-3 and TRBJ2-5; no clear D. The CDR3 is made up of 15 amino acids. Trimming stripped 4 bases from V and 2 bases from J, with 14 bases between. CDR1 LGHNA and CDR2 YSLEER come from the germline V gene. CDR3 DNA: TGCGCCAGCAGCCGTGTTTGGGGAATACAAGAGACCCAGTACTTC. It encodes CASSRVWGIQETQYF.

Concerning this clonotype itself: Compared with germline, one end of the junction differs, possibly owing to a read error. The rearrangement joins TRBV20-1 to TRBJ2-2; 7 bases align to TRBD2. CDR1 DFQATT and CDR2 SNEGSKA come from the germline V gene (reference sequence). The CDR3 is 19 amino acids. The CDR3 protein is CSARLSLIWEGSNTGELFF. CDR3 sequence (DNA): TGCAGTGCTAGACTCTCCTTAATCTGGGAGGGGTCGAACACCGGTGAGCTGTTTTTT.

This clonotype was seen at least ten times. The V gene is TRBV5-1, the J gene TRBJ1-4, with 9 bases aligning to TRBD1. The CDR3 has 15 residues. The trim removed 4 bases at V and 4 bases at J, leaving 5 bases unmatched. From germline, CDR1 is SGHRS and CDR2 YFSETQ. In DNA, the CDR3 is TGCGCCAGCAGCGCGGTGGGACAGGGTAATGAAAAACTGTTTTTT. The encoded protein is CASSAVGQGNEKLFF.

This clonotype appeared a few times. The rearrangement joins TRBV5-6 to TRBJ1-6; 7 bases fit TRBD1. Germline loops: CDR1 SGHDT, CDR2 YYEEEE. J gave up 9 bases and V 0 bases, and 6 bases lay outside the gene matches. The CDR3 totals 15 residues. CDR3 sequence (DNA): TGTGCCAGCAGCTTGGCCGACAGGGTTGGTTCACCCCTCCACTTT. Translated, it gives CASSLADRVGSPLHF. The full variable domain, completed using reference TRBV5-6 and TRBJ1-6, is DAGVTQSPTHLIKTRGQQVTLRCSPKSGHDTVSWYQQALGQGPQFIFQYYEEEERQRGNFPDRFSGHQFPNYSSELNVNALLLGDSALYLCASSLADRVGSPLHFGNGTRLTVT.

The chain has TRBV5-1 and TRBJ2-6; D is unclear. Germline lookup yields CDR1 SGHRS and CDR2 YFSETQ. Trimming removed 4 bases from V and 4 bases from J, with 9 bases in between. The CDR3 sequence is 14 residues long. The CDR3 sequence: CASSIVEGANVLTF. CDR3 bases: TGCGCCAGCAGCATTGTAGAAGGGGCCAACGTCCTGACTTTC.

This clonotype was seen many times. The CDR3 nucleotides are TGTGCCAGCAGCCCCGGCGAGAGGGAGCTAGCCAAAAACATTCAGTACTTC. Translating it yields CASSPGERELAKNIQYF. The chain couples TRBV5-4 to TRBJ2-4; weak D call: TRBD2 (5 bases). Germline V gives CDR1 SGHNT, CDR2 YYREEE (reference sequence). This CDR3 region has 17 residues. The ends were cut back, 4 bases at V and 0 bases at J, with 17 bases in the middle.

This clonotype has at least ten counts. This chain joins TRBV10-3 and TRBJ1-2, with D perhaps matching TRBD1 (5 bases). Germline values: CDR1 ENHRY, CDR2 SYGVKD. V lost 8 bases and J lost 10, with 23 bases in between. The length of the CDR3 is 14 residues. CDR3 bases: TGTGCCATCCTTTCCGAGAGGACAAGGCCCCTCTACACCTTC. Translated: CAILSERTRPLYTF.

At least ten counts were recorded for this clonotype. The chain is built from TRBV20-1 and TRBJ1-6; 10 nucleotides match TRBD1. The CDR3 has 16 residues. Germline CDR1 is DFQATT and CDR2 is SNEGSKA (reference sequence). Germline trimming cut 5 bases from V and 11 bases from J; bases unmatched to any gene: 15. CDR3 bases: TGCAGTGCTGGAAAGAGGGACAGGGGCTTTGGGGCACCCCTCCACTTT. Translating it yields CSAGKRDRGFGAPLHF.

The table lists this clonotype with many counts. This chain's CDR3 is CASSQGGGLAPDTQYF. The CDR3 region has the DNA TGCGCCAGCAGCCAAGGGGGGGGACTAGCGCCAGATACGCAGTATTTT. J is TRBJ2-3 and V is TRBV4-3; 10 positions match TRBD2. The CDR3 totals 16 residues. CDR1 is LGHNA, CDR2 YSLEER, per germline. V gave up 1 base and J gave up 4 bases; unmatched junction bases: 5.

V gene TRBV6-6 combines with J gene TRBJ2-5; no firm D call. This CDR3 region has 12 residues. V dropped 5 bases and J dropped 1 base, with 5 bases sitting between them. Germline CDR1 and CDR2: MNHNY and SVGAGI (reference sequence). CDR3 loop: CASSVSQETQYF. The CDR3 nucleotides are TGTGCCAGCAGTGTCAGCCAAGAGACCCAGTACTTC.

This clonotype was recorded many times. The gene calls are TRBV18 and TRBJ2-7; TRBD1 is a possible D gene (6 bases). The germline V and J ends were trimmed by 4 bases and 5 bases, with 12 bases remaining between them. The CDR3 has 13 amino acids. Looked up from germline, CDR1 is KGHSH and CDR2 is LQKENI. In DNA form, the CDR3 reads TGTGCCAGCTCACAAGGGGGAATCAACGAGCAGTACTTC. It encodes CASSQGGINEQYF.

This clonotype was detected ten times or more. The chain employs TRBV20-1 and TRBJ2-3; TRBD2 aligns across 10 bases. The J segment lost 0 bases and the V segment lost 3 bases, leaving 12 bases of the junction unmatched. This CDR3 contains 18 residues. From germline, CDR1 is DFQATT and CDR2 SNEGSKA (reference sequence). CDR3 in DNA: TGCAGTGCTAGCATCCTCGCTAGCGGGGGAGCTAGCACAGATACGCAGTATTTT. This translates into CSASILASGGASTDTQYF.

This clonotype was recorded at least ten times. This chain links TRBV5-5 with TRBJ2-5, with D perhaps matching TRBD1 (5 bases). Trimming cost V 1 base and J 9 bases, with 19 bases left between them. The CDR3 is made up of 15 amino acids. Germline-derived CDR1 and CDR2 are SGHKS and YYEKEE (reference sequence). This CDR3 is CASSLSEATVGAQYF. In nucleotides, the CDR3 is TGTGCCAGCAGCTTGAGTGAGGCAACGGTAGGGGCCCAGTACTTC.

This clonotype was seen many times. The chain is built from TRBV20-1 and TRBJ2-3; TRBD2 matches at 7 bases. Germline values: CDR1 DFQATT, CDR2 SNEGSKA (reference sequence). V lost 1 base to trimming and J lost 0 bases; unmatched junction nucleotides: 7. CDR3 length equals 16 residues. Here the CDR3 DNA reads TGCAGTGCTAGAGGCCTAGCGGATCATAGCACAGATACGCAGTATTTT. It codes for CSARGLADHSTDTQYF.

This clonotype was seen many times. The V gene is TRBV18, the J gene TRBJ1-4; unclear D gene. V dropped 2 bases and J dropped 1 base, with 11 bases sitting between them. The germline V gene has CDR1 KGHSH and CDR2 LQKENI. The CDR3 is made up of 16 amino acids. The CDR3: CASSPVFIGTNEKLFF. As DNA, the CDR3 is TGTGCCAGCTCACCAGTTTTTATAGGAACTAATGAAAAACTGTTTTTT.